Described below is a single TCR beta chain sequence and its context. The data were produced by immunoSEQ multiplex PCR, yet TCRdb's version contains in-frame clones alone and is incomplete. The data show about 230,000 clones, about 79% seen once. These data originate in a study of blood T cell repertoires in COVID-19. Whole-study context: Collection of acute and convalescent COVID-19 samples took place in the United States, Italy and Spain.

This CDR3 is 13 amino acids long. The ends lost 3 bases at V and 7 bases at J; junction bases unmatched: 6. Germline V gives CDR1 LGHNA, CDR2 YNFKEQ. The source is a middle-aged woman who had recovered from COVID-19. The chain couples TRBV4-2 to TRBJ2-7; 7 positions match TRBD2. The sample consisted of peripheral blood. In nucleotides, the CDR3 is TGTGCCAGCAGCCAGCCGGGGGGTCCGGAGCAGTACTTC. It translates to CASSQPGGPEQYF.